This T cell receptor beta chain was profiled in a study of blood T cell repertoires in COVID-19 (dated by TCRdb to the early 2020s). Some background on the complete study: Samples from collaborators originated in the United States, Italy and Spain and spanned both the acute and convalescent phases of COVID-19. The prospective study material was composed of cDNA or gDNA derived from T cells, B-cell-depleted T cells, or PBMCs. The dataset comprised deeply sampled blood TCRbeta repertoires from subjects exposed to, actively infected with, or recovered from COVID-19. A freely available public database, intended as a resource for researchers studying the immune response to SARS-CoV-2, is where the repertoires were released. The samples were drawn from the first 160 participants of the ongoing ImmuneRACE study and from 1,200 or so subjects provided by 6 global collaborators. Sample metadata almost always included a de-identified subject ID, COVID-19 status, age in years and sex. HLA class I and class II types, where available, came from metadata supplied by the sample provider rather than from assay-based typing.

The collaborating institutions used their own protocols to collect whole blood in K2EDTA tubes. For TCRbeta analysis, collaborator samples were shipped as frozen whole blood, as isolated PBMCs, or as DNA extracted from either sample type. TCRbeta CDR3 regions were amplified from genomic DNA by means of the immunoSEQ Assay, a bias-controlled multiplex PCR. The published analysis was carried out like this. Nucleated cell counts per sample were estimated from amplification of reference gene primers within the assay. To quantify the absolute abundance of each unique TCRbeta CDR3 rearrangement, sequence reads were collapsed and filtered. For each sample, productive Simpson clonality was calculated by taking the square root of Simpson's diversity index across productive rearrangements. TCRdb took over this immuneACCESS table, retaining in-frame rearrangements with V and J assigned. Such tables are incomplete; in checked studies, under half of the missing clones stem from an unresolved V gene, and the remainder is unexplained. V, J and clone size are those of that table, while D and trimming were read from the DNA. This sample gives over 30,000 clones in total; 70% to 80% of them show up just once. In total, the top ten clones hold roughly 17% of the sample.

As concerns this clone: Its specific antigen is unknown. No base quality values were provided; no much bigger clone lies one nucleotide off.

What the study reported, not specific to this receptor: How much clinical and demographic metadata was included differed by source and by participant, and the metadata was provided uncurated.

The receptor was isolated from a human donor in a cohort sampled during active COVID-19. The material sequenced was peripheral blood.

The DNA sequence follows: TGTGCCAGCAGTGAATTTCTCGGCGGGCACAATGAGCAGTTCTTC. Its translation reads: CASSEFLGGHNEQFF. The chain is made from TRBV25-1 and TRBJ2-1; perhaps TRBD2 is the D gene, with 5 bases matching. The V end loses 1 base and the J end loses 5 bases, and a stretch of 12 bases separates them. Spanning cysteine to phenylalanine, the CDR3 consists of 15 amino acids. The read is trimmed to its CDR3 DNA, 45 bases read in frame from base 1. The germline V gene supplies CDR1 MGHDK and CDR2 SYGVNS.